This T cell receptor (beta chain) derives from a study of cytomegalovirus exposure and HLA in healthy donors. Study-level points and caveats: High specificity and sensitivity for cytomegalovirus status were reported for the classifier. Later analysis identified several of the most significant clusters that appeared linked to common viral pathogens.

On this clone: Its specificity is unknown.

The PCR employed 60 Vbeta primers together with 13 Jbeta primers. As handled by the study authors: A later analysis counted approximately 80 million unique TCR beta chains, around 12 million shared. The repertoire was sequenced with immunoSEQ multiplex PCR; TCRdb's copy has only in-frame clones and lacks some. The V and J calls and clone size come from that table; D and trimming were worked out from the DNA. The profile covers 100,000 or so clones, with 74% appearing a single time and about 2% taken by the ten largest. Trimming cost V 4 bases and J 5 bases; bases outside gene matches: 11. CDR3 length equals 16 residues. The V gene's germline CDR1 is SGHNT and CDR2 YYREEE (reference sequence).

The receptor was derived from a human donor in good health. The chain recombines TRBV5-4 with TRBJ2-2, with 7 bases that match TRBD2. The sample comprised PBMCs. The CDR3: CASSGGWASGTGELFF. The CDR3 DNA reads TGTGCCAGCAGCGGGGGGTGGGCTAGCGGAACCGGGGAGCTGTTTTTT.